Given below is one T cell receptor beta chain in context. TCRdb called the RT-PCR reads again in MiXCR, with one record for every CDR3 protein. The data show roughly 540,000 distinct CDR3 sequences, approximately 20% seen once. After removal of 5 bases from V and 4 bases from J, the junction contained 8 bases not matched to a gene. CDR1 and CDR2 from the germline V gene are SGHTA and FQGNSA. This CDR3 has 16 amino acids. The sample originates from a study of response to subunit inactivated influenza vaccine. These records were also assigned to another study, of T cells expressing NK-cell markers. That investigation notes: The authors made TCR beta cDNA libraries by 5'RACE template switching. This switching added a universal primer site and UMIs. HCMV specificity of the expanded NKG2C+ T cell clones was not established.

This material consisted of CD4+ T cells sorted from PBMCs, taken less than 13 days after vaccination. The chain joins TRBV7-2 to TRBJ2-7; 13 bases are a match to TRBD2. This clonotype was sampled from a man aged 45-65 years who received an inactivated influenza vaccine. The CDR3 DNA follows: TGTGCCAGCAGCCTGAAACTAGCGGGAGGGAATTACGAGCAGTACTTC. This sequence encodes CASSLKLAGGNYEQYF.